This T cell receptor beta chain was sequenced for a study of T cell repertoires in cytomegalovirus infection. Across the study: Recently identified HLA-C-restricted CMV epitopes were among the peptides used. TCR beta signatures that were public indicated CMV infection and matching HLA type.

Study-level findings and limits: What dominated the ex vivo response were HLA-C-restricted CMV-specific TCR beta clonotypes. Pooled public TCR beta family frequency picked out CMV carriers with the relevant HLA.

Trimming stripped 1 base from V and 2 bases from J, with 8 bases between. CDR3 length: 13 amino acids. The germline V gene encodes CDR1 DFQATT and CDR2 SNEGSKA (reference sequence). TCRdb itself ran the reads through MiXCR, one entry per CDR3 protein. The table records about 920,000 distinct CDR3 sequences, 30% to 40% of them present only once. As for this clonotype: Antigen specificity is unknown.

The receptor's source is a human donor in good health (CMV status not recorded). Some clones in this sample may be carry-over from other donors' samples. The source was cultured CD8+ T cells from PBMCs, collected from culture after CMV antigen stimulation. V and J are TRBV20-1 and TRBJ1-1, with D possibly matching TRBD1 (5 bases). CDR3 residues: CSARGRTNTEAFF. The CDR3 DNA sequence: TGCAGTGCTAGAGGACGGACAAACACTGAAGCTTTCTTT.